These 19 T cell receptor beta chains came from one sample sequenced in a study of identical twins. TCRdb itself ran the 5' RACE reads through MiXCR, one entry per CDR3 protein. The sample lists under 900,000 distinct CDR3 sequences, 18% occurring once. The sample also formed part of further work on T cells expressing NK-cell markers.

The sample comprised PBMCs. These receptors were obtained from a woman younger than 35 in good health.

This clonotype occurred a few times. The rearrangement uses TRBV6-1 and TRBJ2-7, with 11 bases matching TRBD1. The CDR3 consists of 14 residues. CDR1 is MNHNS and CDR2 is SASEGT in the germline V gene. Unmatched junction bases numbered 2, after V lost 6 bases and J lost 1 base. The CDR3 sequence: CASRDRGPSYEQYF. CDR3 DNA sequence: TGTGCCAGCAGGGACAGGGGGCCATCCTACGAGCAGTACTTC.

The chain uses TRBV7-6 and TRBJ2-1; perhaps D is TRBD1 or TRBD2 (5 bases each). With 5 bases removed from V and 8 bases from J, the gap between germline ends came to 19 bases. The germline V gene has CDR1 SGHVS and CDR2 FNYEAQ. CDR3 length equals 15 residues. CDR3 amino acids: CASSPEGWGIDEQFF. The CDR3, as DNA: TGTGCCAGCAGCCCCGAGGGCTGGGGGATAGATGAGCAGTTCTTC.

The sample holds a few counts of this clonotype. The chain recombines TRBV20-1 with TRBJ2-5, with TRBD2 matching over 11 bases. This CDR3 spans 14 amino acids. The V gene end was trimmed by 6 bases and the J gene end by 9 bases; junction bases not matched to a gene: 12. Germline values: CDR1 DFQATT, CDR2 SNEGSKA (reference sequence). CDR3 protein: CSATLAGVRWAQYF. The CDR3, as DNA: TGCAGTGCCACACTAGCGGGAGTGCGCTGGGCCCAGTACTTC.

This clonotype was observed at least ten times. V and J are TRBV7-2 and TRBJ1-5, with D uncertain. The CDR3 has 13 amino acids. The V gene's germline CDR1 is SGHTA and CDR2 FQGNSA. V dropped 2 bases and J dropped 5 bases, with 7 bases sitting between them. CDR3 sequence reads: CASSLTGYQPQHF. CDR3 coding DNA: TGTGCCAGCAGCTTAACGGGGTATCAGCCCCAGCATTTT.

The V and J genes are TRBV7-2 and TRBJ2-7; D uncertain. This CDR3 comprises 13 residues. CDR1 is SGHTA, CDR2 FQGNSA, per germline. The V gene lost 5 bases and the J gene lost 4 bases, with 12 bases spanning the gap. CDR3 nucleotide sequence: TGTGCCAGCAGCCCCTTCGTTGGGTACGAGCAGTACTTC. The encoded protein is CASSPFVGYEQYF.

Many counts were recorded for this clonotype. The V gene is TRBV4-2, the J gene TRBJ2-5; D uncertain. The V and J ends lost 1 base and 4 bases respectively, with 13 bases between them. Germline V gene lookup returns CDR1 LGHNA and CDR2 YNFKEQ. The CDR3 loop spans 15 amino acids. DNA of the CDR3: TGTGCCAGCAGCCAAGGGAGTCAGCAACCAGAGACCCAGTACTTC. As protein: CASSQGSQQPETQYF.

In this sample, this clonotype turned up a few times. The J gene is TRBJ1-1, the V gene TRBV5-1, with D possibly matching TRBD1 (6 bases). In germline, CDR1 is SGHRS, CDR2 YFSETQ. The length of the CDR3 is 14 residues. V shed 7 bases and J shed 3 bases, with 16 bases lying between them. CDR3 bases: TGCGCCAGCTGGGCAGGGGAGGAGGACACTGAAGCTTTCTTT. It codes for CASWAGEEDTEAFF.

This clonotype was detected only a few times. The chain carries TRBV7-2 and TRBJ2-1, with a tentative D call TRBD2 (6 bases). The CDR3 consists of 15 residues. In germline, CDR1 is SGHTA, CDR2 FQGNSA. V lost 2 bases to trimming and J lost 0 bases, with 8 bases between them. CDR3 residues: CASSLRGNSYNEQFF. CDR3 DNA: TGTGCCAGCAGCTTACGCGGGAACTCCTACAATGAGCAGTTCTTC.

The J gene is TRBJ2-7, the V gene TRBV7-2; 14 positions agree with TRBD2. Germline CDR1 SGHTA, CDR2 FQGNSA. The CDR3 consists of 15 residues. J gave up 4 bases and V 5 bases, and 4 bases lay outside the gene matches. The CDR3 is CASSTGTSGRYEQYF. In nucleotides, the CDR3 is TGTGCCAGCAGCACCGGGACTAGCGGGAGATACGAGCAGTACTTC.

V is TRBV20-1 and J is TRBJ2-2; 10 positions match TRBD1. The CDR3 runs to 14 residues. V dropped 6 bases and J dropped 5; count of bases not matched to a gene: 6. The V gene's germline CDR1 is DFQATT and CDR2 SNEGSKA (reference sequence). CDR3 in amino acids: CSARQGAQTGELFF. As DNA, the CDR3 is TGCAGTGCGAGACAGGGGGCCCAAACCGGGGAGCTGTTTTTT.

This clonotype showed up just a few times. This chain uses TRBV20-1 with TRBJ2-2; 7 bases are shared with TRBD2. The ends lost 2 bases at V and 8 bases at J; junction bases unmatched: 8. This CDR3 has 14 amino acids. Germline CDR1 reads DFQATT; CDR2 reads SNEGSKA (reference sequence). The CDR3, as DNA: TGCAGTGCTAGACCTGGCGGGGGTTCGGGGGAGCTGTTTTTT. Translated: CSARPGGGSGELFF.

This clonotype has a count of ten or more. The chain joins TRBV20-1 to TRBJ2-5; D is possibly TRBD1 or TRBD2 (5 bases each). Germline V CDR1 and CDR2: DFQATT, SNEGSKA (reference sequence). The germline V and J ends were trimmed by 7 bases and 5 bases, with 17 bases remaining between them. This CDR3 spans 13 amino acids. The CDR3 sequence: CSVNGAARETQYF. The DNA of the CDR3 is TGCAGTGTCAACGGGGCTGCTAGGGAGACCCAGTACTTC.

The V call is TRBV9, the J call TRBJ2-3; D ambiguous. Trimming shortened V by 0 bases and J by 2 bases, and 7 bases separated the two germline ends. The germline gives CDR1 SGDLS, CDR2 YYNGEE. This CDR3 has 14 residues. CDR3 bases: TGTGCCAGCAGCGTAGAACATGCCACAGATACGCAGTATTTT. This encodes CASSVEHATDTQYF. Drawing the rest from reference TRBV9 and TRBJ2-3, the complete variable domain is DSGVTQTPKHLITATGQRVTLRCSPRSGDLSVYWYQQSLDQGLQFLIQYYNGEERAKGNILERFSAQQFPDLHSELNLSSLELGDSALYFCASSVEHATDTQYFGPGTRLTVL.

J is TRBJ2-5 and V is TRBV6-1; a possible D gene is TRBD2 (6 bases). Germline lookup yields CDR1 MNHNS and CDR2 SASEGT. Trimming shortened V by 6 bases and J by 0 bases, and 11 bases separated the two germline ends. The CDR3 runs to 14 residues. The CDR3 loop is CASSRRGYQETQYF. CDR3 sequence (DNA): TGTGCCAGCAGCCGCCGGGGGTACCAAGAGACCCAGTACTTC.

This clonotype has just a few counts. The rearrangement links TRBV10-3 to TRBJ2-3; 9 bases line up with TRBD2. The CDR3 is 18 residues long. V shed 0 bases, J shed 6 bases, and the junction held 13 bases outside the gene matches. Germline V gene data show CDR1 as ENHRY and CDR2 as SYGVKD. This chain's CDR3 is CAISESPWRGGLPDTQYF. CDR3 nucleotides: TGTGCCATCAGTGAGTCTCCTTGGCGGGGGGGACTGCCGGATACGCAGTATTTT.

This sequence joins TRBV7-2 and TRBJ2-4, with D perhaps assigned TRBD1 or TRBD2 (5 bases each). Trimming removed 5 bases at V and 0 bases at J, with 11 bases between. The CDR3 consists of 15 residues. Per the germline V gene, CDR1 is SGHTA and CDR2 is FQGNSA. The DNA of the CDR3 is TGTGCCAGCAGCCGAGGGACGGTAGCCAAAAACATTCAGTACTTC. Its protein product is CASSRGTVAKNIQYF.

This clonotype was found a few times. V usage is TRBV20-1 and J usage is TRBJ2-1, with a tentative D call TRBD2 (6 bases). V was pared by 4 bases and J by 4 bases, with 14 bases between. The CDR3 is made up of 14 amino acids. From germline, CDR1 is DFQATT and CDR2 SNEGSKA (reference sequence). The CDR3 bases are TGCAGTGCTACGGGAATAGCGGAGTACAATGAGCAGTTCTTC. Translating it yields CSATGIAEYNEQFF.

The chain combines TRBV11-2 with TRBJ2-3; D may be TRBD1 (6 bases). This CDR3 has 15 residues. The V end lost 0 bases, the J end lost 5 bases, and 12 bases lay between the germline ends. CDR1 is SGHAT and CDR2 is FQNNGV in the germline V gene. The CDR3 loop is CASSLDPGAGDTQYF. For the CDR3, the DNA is TGTGCCAGCAGCTTAGACCCAGGGGCAGGAGATACGCAGTATTTT.

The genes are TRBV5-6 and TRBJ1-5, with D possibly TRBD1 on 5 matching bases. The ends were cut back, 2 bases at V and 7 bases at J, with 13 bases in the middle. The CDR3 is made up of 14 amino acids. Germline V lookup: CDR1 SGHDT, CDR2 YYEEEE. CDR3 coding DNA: TGTGCCAGCAGCTTTAAGGGCAGGGCACAGCCCCAGCATTTT. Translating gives CASSFKGRAQPQHF.